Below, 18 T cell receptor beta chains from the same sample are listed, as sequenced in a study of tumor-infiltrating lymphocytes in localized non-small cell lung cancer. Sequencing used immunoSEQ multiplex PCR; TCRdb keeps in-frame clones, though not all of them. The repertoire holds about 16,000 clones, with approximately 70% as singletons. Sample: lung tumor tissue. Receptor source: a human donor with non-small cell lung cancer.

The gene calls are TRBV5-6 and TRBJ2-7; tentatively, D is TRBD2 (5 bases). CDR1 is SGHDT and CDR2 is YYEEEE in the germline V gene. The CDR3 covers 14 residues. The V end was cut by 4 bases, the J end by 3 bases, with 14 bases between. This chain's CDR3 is CASSPGSGNYEQYF. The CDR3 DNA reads TGTGCCAGCAGCCCGGGGTCGGGGAACTACGAGCAGTACTTC.

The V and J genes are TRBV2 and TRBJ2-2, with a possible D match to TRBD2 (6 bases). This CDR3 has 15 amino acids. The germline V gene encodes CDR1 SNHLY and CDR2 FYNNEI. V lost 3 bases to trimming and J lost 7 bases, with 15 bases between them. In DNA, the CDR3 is TGTGCCAGCAGTGAGAGGGAGGTTTCGGTCGGGGAGCTGTTTTTT. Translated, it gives CASSEREVSVGELFF.

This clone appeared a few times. DNA of the CDR3: TGCAGCGCCTATGGACAGGCACGGACTGAAGCTTTCTTT. Its protein product is CSAYGQARTEAFF. The rearrangement links TRBV29-1 to TRBJ1-1, with 7 bases matching TRBD1. Germline V lookup: CDR1 SQVTM, CDR2 ANQGSEA. CDR3 length: 13 amino acids. V shed 7 bases, J shed 5 bases, and the junction held 10 bases outside the gene matches.

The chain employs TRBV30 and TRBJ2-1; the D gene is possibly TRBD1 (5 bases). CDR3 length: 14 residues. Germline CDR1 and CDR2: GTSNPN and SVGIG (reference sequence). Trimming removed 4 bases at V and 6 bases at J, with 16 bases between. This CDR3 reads CAWMDQGHSNEQFF. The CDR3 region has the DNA TGTGCCTGGATGGACCAGGGCCATAGCAATGAGCAGTTCTTC.

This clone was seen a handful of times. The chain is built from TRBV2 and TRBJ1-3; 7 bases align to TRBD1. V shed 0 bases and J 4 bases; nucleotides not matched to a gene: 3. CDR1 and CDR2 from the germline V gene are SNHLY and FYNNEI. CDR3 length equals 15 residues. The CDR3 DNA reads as TGTGCCAGCAGTGAAGCAGACAGGGCAGGAAACACCATATATTTT. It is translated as CASSEADRAGNTIYF.

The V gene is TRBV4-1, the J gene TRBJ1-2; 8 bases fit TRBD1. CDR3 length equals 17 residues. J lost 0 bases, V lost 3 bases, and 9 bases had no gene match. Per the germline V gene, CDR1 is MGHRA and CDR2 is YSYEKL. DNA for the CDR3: TGCGCCAGCAGCCAGCCGGGACAGGCCTTTCCTAACTATGGCTACACCTTC. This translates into CASSQPGQAFPNYGYTF.

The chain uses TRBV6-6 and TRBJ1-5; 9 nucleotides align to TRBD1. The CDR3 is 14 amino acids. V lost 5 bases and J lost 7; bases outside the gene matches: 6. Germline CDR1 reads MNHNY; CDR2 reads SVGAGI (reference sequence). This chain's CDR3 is CASSPGQGGQPQHF. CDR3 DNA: TGTGCCAGCAGTCCGGGACAGGGAGGCCAGCCCCAGCATTTT.

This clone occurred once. The chain's CDR3 is CASSAGRLDGRHEQFF. The CDR3, as DNA: TGTGCCAGCAGTGCAGGGCGACTAGATGGACGGCATGAGCAGTTCTTC. The chain carries TRBV6-1 and TRBJ2-1, with D possibly being TRBD2 (6 bases). The ends were cut back, 4 bases at V and 8 bases at J, with 21 bases in the middle. This CDR3 is built from 16 residues. The germline gives CDR1 MNHNS, CDR2 SASEGT.

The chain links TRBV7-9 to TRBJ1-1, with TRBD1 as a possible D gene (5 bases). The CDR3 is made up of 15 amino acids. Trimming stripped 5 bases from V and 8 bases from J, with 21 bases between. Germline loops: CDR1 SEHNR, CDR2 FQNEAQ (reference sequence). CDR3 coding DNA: TGTGCCAGCAGCCCCACGTCAGGGAAAGTTCAAGAAGCTTTCTTT. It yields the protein CASSPTSGKVQEAFF.

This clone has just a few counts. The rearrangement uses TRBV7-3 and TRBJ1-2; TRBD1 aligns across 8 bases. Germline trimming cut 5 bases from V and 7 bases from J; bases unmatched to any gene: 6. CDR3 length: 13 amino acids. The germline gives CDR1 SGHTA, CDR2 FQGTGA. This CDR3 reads CASSPSQGAGYTF. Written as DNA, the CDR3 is TGTGCCAGCAGCCCCAGTCAGGGGGCTGGCTACACCTTC.

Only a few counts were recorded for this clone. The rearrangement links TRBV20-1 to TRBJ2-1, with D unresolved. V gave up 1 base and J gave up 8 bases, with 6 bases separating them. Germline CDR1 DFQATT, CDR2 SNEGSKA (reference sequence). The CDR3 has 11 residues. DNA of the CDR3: TGCAGTGCTAGAGCATCCCATGAGCAGTTCTTC. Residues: CSARASHEQFF.

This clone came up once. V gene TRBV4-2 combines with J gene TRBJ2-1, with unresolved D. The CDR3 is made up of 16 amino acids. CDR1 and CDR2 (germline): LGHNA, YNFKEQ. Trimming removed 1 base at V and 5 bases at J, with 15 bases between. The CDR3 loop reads CASSQGPRLRHNEQFF. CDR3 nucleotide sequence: TGTGCCAGCAGCCAAGGTCCGAGACTTCGCCACAATGAGCAGTTCTTC.

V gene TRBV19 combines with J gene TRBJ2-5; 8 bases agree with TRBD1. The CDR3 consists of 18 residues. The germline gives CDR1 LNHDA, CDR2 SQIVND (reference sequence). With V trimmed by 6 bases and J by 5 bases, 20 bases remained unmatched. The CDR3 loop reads CASRPSRPPTGDGETQYF. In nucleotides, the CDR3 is TGTGCCAGTAGGCCCTCTCGGCCCCCGACAGGGGATGGGGAGACCCAGTACTTC.

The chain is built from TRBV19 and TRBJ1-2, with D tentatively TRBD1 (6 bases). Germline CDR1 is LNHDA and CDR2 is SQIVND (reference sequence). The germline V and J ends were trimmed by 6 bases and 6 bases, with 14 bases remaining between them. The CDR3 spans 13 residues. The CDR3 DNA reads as TGTGCCAGTAGCTCAGGGGTGGGGAATGGCTACACCTTC. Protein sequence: CASSSGVGNGYTF.

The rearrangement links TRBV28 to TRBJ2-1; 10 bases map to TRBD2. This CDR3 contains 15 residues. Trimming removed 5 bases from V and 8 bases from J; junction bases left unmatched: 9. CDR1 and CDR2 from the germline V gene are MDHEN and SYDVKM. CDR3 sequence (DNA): TGTGCCAGCAGTGGGGGGACTAGCGTTTCCCATGAGCAGTTCTTC. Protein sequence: CASSGGTSVSHEQFF.

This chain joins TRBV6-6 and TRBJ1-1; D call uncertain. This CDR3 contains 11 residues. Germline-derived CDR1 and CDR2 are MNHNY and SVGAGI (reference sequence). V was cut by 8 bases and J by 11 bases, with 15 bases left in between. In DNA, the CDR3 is TGTGCCAGCTCTGAACGGCCGGGGGCTTTCTTT. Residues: CASSERPGAFF.

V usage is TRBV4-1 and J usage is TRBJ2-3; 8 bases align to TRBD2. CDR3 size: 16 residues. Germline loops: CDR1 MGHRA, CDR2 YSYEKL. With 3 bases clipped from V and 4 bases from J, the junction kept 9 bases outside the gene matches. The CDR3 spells CASSQGINGRADTQYF. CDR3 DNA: TGCGCCAGCAGCCAGGGTATCAACGGGAGGGCAGATACGCAGTATTTT.

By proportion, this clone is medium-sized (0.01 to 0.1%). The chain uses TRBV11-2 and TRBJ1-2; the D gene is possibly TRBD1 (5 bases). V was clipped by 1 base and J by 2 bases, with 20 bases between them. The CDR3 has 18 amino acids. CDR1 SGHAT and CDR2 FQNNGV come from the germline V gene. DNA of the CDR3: TGTGCCAGCAGCTTAGTCGGAGGAGGGGCGGAATCGAACTATGGCTACACCTTC. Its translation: CASSLVGGGAESNYGYTF. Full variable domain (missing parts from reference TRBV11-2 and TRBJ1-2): EAGVAQSPRYKIIEKRQSVAFWCNPISGHATLYWYQQILGQGPKLLIQFQNNGVVDDSQLPKDRFSAERLKGVDSTLKIQPAKLEDSAVYLCASSLVGGGAESNYGYTFGSGTRLTVV.